These 20 T cell receptor beta chains were sequenced from one sample in a study of T cells expressing NK-cell markers. With the 5' RACE reads reprocessed, TCRdb shows one record per CDR3 protein and no DNA. Its table lists about 150,000 distinct CDR3 sequences. The sample comprised blood T cells: a sorted CD56 or NKG2C T cell subset, CD4+ or CD8+ T cells, or bulk PBMC T cells (not recorded which). The receptors stem from a woman between 50 and 59 years old in good health.

This chain uses TRBV3-1 with TRBJ1-6. Germline V gene data show CDR1 as LGHDT and CDR2 as YNNKEL (reference sequence). The CDR3 is made up of 15 amino acids. CDR3: CASSQDSGSDSPLHF.

The rearrangement uses TRBV29-1 and TRBJ1-5. The CDR3 has 16 residues. The germline V gene encodes CDR1 SQVTM and CDR2 ANQGSEA. Here the CDR3 reads CSVEVGGREGNQPQHF.

The J gene is TRBJ2-3, the V gene TRBV4-1. Germline CDR1 reads MGHRA; CDR2 reads YSYEKL. The CDR3 covers 13 residues. This chain's CDR3 is CASSQAGIDTQYF.

The V and J genes are TRBV3-1 and TRBJ2-1. In germline, CDR1 is LGHDT, CDR2 YNNKEL (reference sequence). This CDR3 has 13 amino acids. CDR3 region: CASSSRQYNEQFF.

This sequence joins TRBV6-5 and TRBJ1-3. CDR1 and CDR2 from the germline V gene are MNHEY and SVGAGI. The CDR3 sequence is 17 residues long. The CDR3 region is CASSYSDGTDTGNTIYF.

This rearrangement joins TRBV28 to TRBJ1-4; no DNA is available, so the TRBD1 call from TCRdb remains unchecked. CDR1 and CDR2 from the germline V gene are MDHEN and SYDVKM. CDR3 length equals 14 residues. The CDR3: CASSLGGREEKLFF.

The gene calls are TRBV20-1 and TRBJ2-1; lacking DNA, the TRBD1 call made by TCRdb goes unchecked. The V gene's germline CDR1 is DFQATT and CDR2 SNEGSKA (reference sequence). CDR3 length: 15 amino acids. The CDR3 region is CSARDLVGGYNEQFF.

The chain has TRBV7-9 and TRBJ2-3; TCRdb proposes TRBD2, but this gene call is untestable without DNA. Germline-derived CDR1 and CDR2 are SEHNR and FQNEAQ (reference sequence). The CDR3 runs to 17 residues. The CDR3 loop reads CASSTLGTSGSTDTQYF.

The V gene is TRBV6-1, the J gene TRBJ2-1; TCRdb reports TRBD2, a call that lacks DNA to check it against. Germline CDR1 MNHNS, CDR2 SASEGT. This CDR3 has 15 residues. CDR3 region: CASSGLSGSVNEQFF.

The chain employs TRBV29-1 and TRBJ1-1. Germline V gene sequence: CDR1 SQVTM, CDR2 ANQGSEA. This CDR3 region has 13 residues. The CDR3 sequence is CSVHVAENTEAFF.

V and J are TRBV27 and TRBJ2-1; TCRdb outputs TRBD2, but without DNA this stays unchecked. The germline V gene encodes CDR1 MNHEY and CDR2 SMNVEV (reference sequence). The CDR3 is made up of 17 amino acids. CDR3 sequence reads: CASSLTSGTRGLNEQFF.

The chain recombines TRBV28 with TRBJ2-3. The CDR3 has 15 amino acids. CDR1 and CDR2 (germline): MDHEN, SYDVKM. CDR3 sequence reads: CASSFPDADTDTQYF.

Judged by frequency, this clonotype is medium-sized (0.01 to 0.1%). The V and J genes are TRBV9 and TRBJ1-1. The germline V gene encodes CDR1 SGDLS and CDR2 YYNGEE. This CDR3 region has 14 residues. The CDR3: CASSVDGEETEAFF.

The J gene is TRBJ2-7, the V gene TRBV7-9; as DNA is missing, the TRBD2 call by TCRdb cannot be tested. Germline V gives CDR1 SEHNR, CDR2 FQNEAQ (reference sequence). The CDR3 consists of 16 residues. CDR3 loop: CASSLVRLGRTYEQYF.

V gene TRBV19 combines with J gene TRBJ2-1. The CDR3 is made up of 13 amino acids. In germline, CDR1 is LNHDA, CDR2 SQIVND (reference sequence). CDR3 loop: CASSIFSDNEQFF.

The chain joins TRBV7-3 to TRBJ2-2. The length of the CDR3 is 13 residues. The germline gives CDR1 SGHTA, CDR2 FQGTGA. The CDR3 loop is CASSLYITGELFF.

The V and J genes are TRBV29-1 and TRBJ2-1; TCRdb's D gene call, TRBD1, goes unchecked for lack of DNA. Germline CDR1 and CDR2: SQVTM and ANQGSEA. This CDR3 has 15 amino acids. Here the CDR3 reads CSVDGQGDSYNEQFF.

This rearrangement joins TRBV12-3 or TRBV12-4 to TRBJ1-5. The CDR3 spans 15 residues. CDR3 protein: CASSSAGESNQPQHF.

This chain connects TRBV16 to TRBJ1-5; the D call of TRBD1 rests on TCRdb alone, since no DNA is present to check it. Germline CDR1 reads KGHSY; CDR2 reads FQNENV. This CDR3 contains 14 residues. Here the CDR3 reads CASSRGTDNQPQHF. Variable domain in full (rest from reference TRBV16 and TRBJ1-5): GEEVAQTPKHLVRGEGQKAKLYCAPIKGHSYVFWYQQVLKNEFKFLISFQNENVFDETGMPKERFSAKCLPNSPCSLEIQATKLEDSAVYFCASSRGTDNQPQHFGDGTRLSIL.

The J gene is TRBJ2-7, the V gene TRBV7-9. Looked up from germline, CDR1 is SEHNR and CDR2 is FQNEAQ (reference sequence). CDR3 length: 16 residues. Here the CDR3 reads CASSQTKTADSYEQYF.